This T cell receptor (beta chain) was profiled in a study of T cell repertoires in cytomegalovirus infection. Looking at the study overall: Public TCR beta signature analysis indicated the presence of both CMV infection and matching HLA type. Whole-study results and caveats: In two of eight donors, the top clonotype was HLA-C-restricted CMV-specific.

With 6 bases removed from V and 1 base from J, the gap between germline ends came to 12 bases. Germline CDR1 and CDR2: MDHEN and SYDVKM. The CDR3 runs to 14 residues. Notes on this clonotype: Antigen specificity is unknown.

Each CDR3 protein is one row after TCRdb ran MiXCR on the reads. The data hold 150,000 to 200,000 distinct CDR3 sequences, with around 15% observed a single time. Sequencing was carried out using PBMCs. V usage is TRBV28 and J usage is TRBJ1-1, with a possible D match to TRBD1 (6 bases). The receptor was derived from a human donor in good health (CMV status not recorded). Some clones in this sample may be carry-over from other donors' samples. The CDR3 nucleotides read TGTGCCAGCAGCTCACAGGGCCGGAACACTGAAGCTTTCTTT. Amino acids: CASSSQGRNTEAFF.